Below are 16 T cell receptor beta chains sequenced from a single sample in a study of graft-versus-host responses after intestinal transplantation. Their antigens are not known. The data were produced by immunoSEQ multiplex PCR, yet TCRdb's version contains in-frame clones alone and is incomplete. The table shows 100,000 or so clones, with 90% to 95% occurring only once. The sample here was unstimulated CD8+ T cells sorted from spleen or lymph node cells, taken before transplant. These receptors all stem from a human donor who was the organ donor for an intestinal transplant.

As for this clone: Other DNA sequences of this sample code for an identical CDR3. The rearrangement joins TRBV4-1 to TRBJ1-2; the D is unclear. CDR1 and CDR2 from the germline V gene are MGHRA and YSYEKL. Trimming cost V 8 bases and J 4 bases, with 17 bases left between them. CDR3 length: 14 residues. The CDR3 DNA reads as TGCGCCAGCGCGCCATCGCCCGGAGGCTATGGCTACACCTTC. Amino acid sequence: CASAPSPGGYGYTF.

The table lists this clone with a count of one. V is TRBV19 and J is TRBJ1-5; TRBD1 matches at 10 bases. This CDR3 spans 16 amino acids. Germline V gives CDR1 LNHDA, CDR2 SQIVND (reference sequence). The junction had 6 bases not matched to a gene; V was cut back by 3 bases and J by 4 bases. The CDR3 loop reads CASSIGDRGINQPQHF. The CDR3 DNA is TGTGCCAGTAGTATCGGGGACAGGGGCATTAATCAGCCCCAGCATTTT.

The table lists this clone with a count of one. This chain joins TRBV19 and TRBJ2-7; D is possibly TRBD1 (5 bases). Trimming removed 5 bases from V and 1 base from J, with 6 bases in between. The CDR3 sequence is 12 residues long. The V gene's germline CDR1 is LNHDA and CDR2 SQIVND (reference sequence). The CDR3 is CASSDSSYEQYF. CDR3 coding DNA: TGTGCCAGTAGTGACAGTTCCTACGAGCAGTACTTC. Filled out from reference TRBV19 and TRBJ2-7, the complete variable domain reads DGGITQSPKYLFRKEGQNVTLSCEQNLNHDAMYWYRQDPGQGLRLIYYSQIVNDFQKGDIAEGYSVSREKKESFPLTVTSAQKNPTAFYLCASSDSSYEQYFGPGTRLTVT.

The count of this clone is one. V is TRBV4-1 and J is TRBJ2-3, with 10 bases identical to TRBD2. Losses at the gene ends were 4 bases for V and 6 bases for J; bases not matched to a gene: 16. In germline, CDR1 is MGHRA, CDR2 YSYEKL. The CDR3 spans 18 residues. DNA of the CDR3: TGCGCCAGCAGCCCGATCTGGCAGCGGGGGGGACTTGTGGATACGCAGTATTTT. Encoded protein: CASSPIWQRGGLVDTQYF.

The chain couples TRBV19 to TRBJ2-7, with unresolved D. The germline V gene encodes CDR1 LNHDA and CDR2 SQIVND (reference sequence). The CDR3 is made up of 12 amino acids. The ends were cut back, 5 bases at V and 6 bases at J, with 11 bases in the middle. CDR3 nucleotide sequence: TGTGCCAGTAGTGAGTACACGGGCGAGCAGTACTTC. This gives the protein CASSEYTGEQYF.

The V gene is TRBV5-1, the J gene TRBJ2-7; 7 bases line up with TRBD1. The CDR3 spans 16 residues. Germline V CDR1 and CDR2: SGHRS, YFSETQ. The ends lost 1 base at V and 0 bases at J; junction bases unmatched: 7. The CDR3 region has the DNA TGCGCCAGCAGCTTGTATGGTCGGGACAGCTCCTACGAGCAGTACTTC. It specifies CASSLYGRDSSYEQYF.

This rearrangement joins TRBV15 to TRBJ2-7, with a possible D match to TRBD1 (5 bases). Germline V gene sequence: CDR1 LNHNV, CDR2 YYDKDF (reference sequence). V lost 0 bases and J lost 4, with 16 bases in between. The CDR3 is made up of 16 amino acids. The CDR3 region is CATSRDWGSIEYEQYF. For the CDR3, the DNA is TGTGCCACCAGCAGAGACTGGGGCTCAATAGAATACGAGCAGTACTTC. Combining the CDR3 with reference TRBV15 and TRBJ2-7 gives the whole variable domain DAMVIQNPRYQVTQFGKPVTLSCSQTLNHNVMYWYQQKSSQAPKLLFHYYDKDFNNEADTPDNFQSRRPNTSFCFLDIRSPGLGDTAMYLCATSRDWGSIEYEQYFGPGTRLTVT.

This clone appeared a few times. This chain joins TRBV6-5 and TRBJ1-6; D perhaps matches TRBD1 (6 bases). Trimming took off 6 bases at V and 7 bases at J, with 10 bases between the two ends. The germline V gene encodes CDR1 MNHEY and CDR2 SVGAGI. The CDR3 length is 13 residues. Written as DNA, the CDR3 is TGTGCCAGCAGCCGTCAGGGGAATTCACCCCTCCACTTT. It translates to CASSRQGNSPLHF.

The rearrangement joins TRBV19 to TRBJ2-7, with TRBD2 as a possible D gene (5 bases). The germline V gene encodes CDR1 LNHDA and CDR2 SQIVND (reference sequence). The CDR3 extends over 13 amino acids. Trimming left V 6 bases short and J 1 base short, with 10 bases between. The CDR3 coding sequence is TGTGCCAGTAGCTTCACGGGGTCCTACGAGCAGTACTTC. Protein product: CASSFTGSYEQYF.

The V gene is TRBV19, the J gene TRBJ1-3; D call uncertain. V lost 2 bases to trimming and J lost 0 bases, with 17 bases between them. There are 18 residues in the CDR3. Germline V CDR1 and CDR2: LNHDA, SQIVND (reference sequence). The CDR3 DNA sequence: TGTGCCAGTAGTATAAACCGCGTCGGTCGGAGCTCTGGAAACACCATATATTTT. This sequence encodes CASSINRVGRSSGNTIYF.

This chain connects TRBV9 to TRBJ2-3; TRBD1 is a possible D gene (6 bases). Trimming removed 6 bases from V and 3 bases from J, with 20 bases in between. There are 16 residues in the CDR3. Germline CDR1 SGDLS, CDR2 YYNGEE. Here the CDR3 DNA reads TGTGCCAGCAACACTCAGGGGACCTGGGGGACAGATACGCAGTATTTT. Amino acid sequence: CASNTQGTWGTDTQYF.

This chain uses TRBV4-1 with TRBJ1-1; TRBD1 might be the D (5 bases). Germline V lookup: CDR1 MGHRA, CDR2 YSYEKL. This CDR3 has 16 amino acids. The V gene lost 1 base and the J gene lost 0 bases, with 12 bases spanning the gap. DNA for the CDR3: TGCGCCAGCAGCCAAGGAGGGGAGGGGTTGAACACTGAAGCTTTCTTT. Translating it yields CASSQGGEGLNTEAFF.

In DNA form, the CDR3 reads TGTGCCAGCAGCGGGGAACAGGCGCCTTACACTGAAGCTTTCTTT. Its translation is CASSGEQAPYTEAFF. The J gene is TRBJ1-1, the V gene TRBV14; weak D call: TRBD1 (5 bases). V was clipped by 5 bases and J by 3 bases, with 16 bases between them. This CDR3 is 15 amino acids long. CDR1 SGHDN and CDR2 FVKESK come from the germline V gene.

The chain couples TRBV27 to TRBJ2-7, with 10 bases matching TRBD2. Trimming took 5 bases from V and 7 from J; bases not matched to a gene: 14. Germline CDR1 MNHEY, CDR2 SMNVEV (reference sequence). The CDR3 runs 16 residues. The CDR3 sequence: CASSPLGVAGGREQYF. The CDR3 coding sequence is TGTGCCAGCAGTCCCCTAGGGGTAGCGGGAGGTCGGGAGCAGTACTTC.

V usage is TRBV28 and J usage is TRBJ2-7; TRBD1 agrees at 8 bases. The CDR3 spans 15 residues. CDR1 and CDR2 (germline): MDHEN, SYDVKM. Germline trimming cut 6 bases from V and 2 bases from J; bases unmatched to any gene: 9. The CDR3 is CASRERTGRTYEQYF. The CDR3 region has the DNA TGTGCCAGCAGAGAAAGGACAGGGAGGACCTACGAGCAGTACTTC.

This chain joins TRBV11-2 and TRBJ1-2; D is uncertain. There are 14 residues in the CDR3. Trimming left V 5 bases short and J 4 bases short, with 14 bases between. CDR1 is SGHAT and CDR2 is FQNNGV in the germline V gene. CDR3 in amino acids: CASSPGFRSYGYTF. CDR3 coding DNA: TGTGCCAGCAGCCCAGGTTTCAGATCCTATGGCTACACCTTC.